This T cell receptor beta chain was recovered during a study of monozygotic twins with inflammatory bowel disease. This CDR3 spans 14 amino acids. The V gene's germline CDR1 is DFQATT and CDR2 SNEGSKA (reference sequence). TCRdb re-called the 5' RACE reads and shows each CDR3 protein once, DNA omitted. Listed are over 35,000 distinct CDR3 sequences; approximately 5.8% falls within the top ten. Each donor supplied about 2.5 ml of blood. The sequencing input was blood. The chain recombines TRBV20-1 with TRBJ2-1; the D call from TCRdb, TRBD2, cannot be confirmed without DNA. The sequence derives from a human donor with ulcerative colitis or Crohn's disease, or a healthy co-twin of an affected twin (not recorded which). The CDR3 is CSAYGTINDNEQFF.